The 25 T cell receptor beta chains presented below share a single source sample, sequenced in a study of CD8 T cells in Susac syndrome. RNA totalling roughly 0.5 to 1 ug underwent reverse transcription with random hexamers. TCRdb re-analysed the immunoSEQ multiplex PCR reads in MiXCR, keeping a single row per CDR3 protein. This table has under 95,000 distinct CDR3 sequences, just under 95% appearing once. Sequenced sample: CD4+ T cells from PBMCs. The origin of the receptors is a human donor with Susac syndrome.

V and J are TRBV27 and TRBJ2-5, with TRBD2 identical over 7 bases. Germline V gives CDR1 MNHEY, CDR2 SMNVEV (reference sequence). The ends lost 5 bases at V and 5 bases at J; junction bases unmatched: 8. This CDR3 has 14 residues. For the CDR3, the DNA is TGTGCCAGCAGTCGAAGGAGCGGGGCCGAGACCCAGTACTTC. It is translated as CASSRRSGAETQYF.

J is TRBJ2-5 and V is TRBV20-1; no clear D. Trimming stripped 2 bases from V and 0 bases from J, with 1 base between. Germline V lookup: CDR1 DFQATT, CDR2 SNEGSKA (reference sequence). The CDR3 covers 11 residues. As DNA, the CDR3 is TGCAGTGCTAGACACCAAGAGACCCAGTACTTC. Encoded protein: CSARHQETQYF.

The chain is built from TRBV4-1 and TRBJ2-3, with unresolved D. Deletions cut 5 bases from V and 3 bases from J, with 3 bases between. Germline CDR1 reads MGHRA; CDR2 reads YSYEKL. The CDR3 is 11 amino acids. The CDR3 loop is CASSKTDTQYF. In nucleotides, the CDR3 is TGCGCCAGCAGCAAAACAGATACGCAGTATTTT.

J is TRBJ2-3 and V is TRBV18, with 8 positions matching TRBD2. Germline loops: CDR1 KGHSH, CDR2 LQKENI. The V and J ends lost 3 bases and 4 bases, in that order; junction bases with no gene match: 6. This CDR3 comprises 15 residues. Here the CDR3 DNA reads TGTGCCAGCTCACCTTTGACTAGCGACGCAGATACGCAGTATTTT. This encodes CASSPLTSDADTQYF.

This clonotype was counted only a few times. The CDR3, as DNA: TGTGCCAGCAGCCCCGGGCGGGGCTACACCTTC. Translated, it gives CASSPGRGYTF. This chain uses TRBV3-1 with TRBJ1-2; unclear D gene. In germline, CDR1 is LGHDT, CDR2 YNNKEL (reference sequence). The CDR3 has 11 residues. V was trimmed by 4 bases and J by 8 bases, leaving 8 bases between them.

The gene calls are TRBV20-1 and TRBJ2-5; D possibly matches TRBD1 or TRBD2 (5 bases each). The germline V gene has CDR1 DFQATT and CDR2 SNEGSKA (reference sequence). The CDR3 length is 13 residues. The CDR3 coding sequence is TGCAGCTCATCTCTGGGGGTCCGGGAGACCCAGTACTTC. It codes for CSSSLGVRETQYF.

J is TRBJ2-2 and V is TRBV12-3 or TRBV12-4; D uncertain. Between the trimmed V and J ends, which lost 2 bases and 6 bases, there was a span of 4 bases. This CDR3 is built from 12 residues. CDR3: CASSLRAGELFF. The DNA for the CDR3 is TGTGCCAGCAGTTTACGGGCCGGGGAGCTGTTTTTT.

The V and J genes are TRBV28 and TRBJ2-7, with D perhaps matching TRBD1 or TRBD2 (5 bases each). In germline, CDR1 is MDHEN, CDR2 SYDVKM. This CDR3 spans 17 amino acids. V was trimmed by 6 bases and J by 0 bases, leaving 21 bases between them. Written as DNA, the CDR3 is TGTGCCAGCAGCTACCCCACCCAGGGTCGGGGCTCCTACGAGCAGTACTTC. It yields the protein CASSYPTQGRGSYEQYF.

The chain couples TRBV15 to TRBJ2-1; TRBD1 matches at 7 bases. The CDR3 runs to 14 residues. The ends lost 2 bases at V and 9 bases at J; junction bases unmatched: 7. CDR1 and CDR2 (germline): LNHNV, YYDKDF (reference sequence). The CDR3: CATSRPADRVEQFF. Here the CDR3 DNA reads TGTGCCACCAGCAGACCTGCCGACAGGGTTGAGCAGTTCTTC.

J is TRBJ2-1 and V is TRBV7-3, with D tentatively TRBD1 or TRBD2 (6 bases each). CDR1 and CDR2 from the germline V gene are SGHTA and FQGTGA. CDR3 length equals 16 residues. V dropped 4 bases and J dropped 9 bases, with 22 bases sitting between them. Here the CDR3 DNA reads TGTGCCAGCAGCTCTGGACTCGGACGAGGGGGGAGTGAGCAGTTCTTC. Its protein is CASSSGLGRGGSEQFF.

V and J are TRBV20-1 and TRBJ2-7; 10 bases agree with TRBD2. With V trimmed by 2 bases and J by 5 bases, 9 bases remained unmatched. Looked up from germline, CDR1 is DFQATT and CDR2 is SNEGSKA (reference sequence). The CDR3 loop spans 15 amino acids. CDR3 DNA sequence: TGCAGTGCTAGATACATAGCGGGGGGAGTCGACGAGCAGTACTTC. Translated: CSARYIAGGVDEQYF.

The J gene is TRBJ2-1, the V gene TRBV5-1; D is tentatively TRBD1 or TRBD2 (5 bases each). V was clipped by 0 bases and J by 6 bases, with 7 bases between them. Germline V lookup: CDR1 SGHRS, CDR2 YFSETQ. The CDR3 totals 13 residues. CDR3 DNA sequence: TGCGCCAGCAGCTTGGCCGGGACCAATGAGCAGTTCTTC. Translating it yields CASSLAGTNEQFF.

This sequence joins TRBV12-3 or TRBV12-4 and TRBJ2-1, with TRBD2 identical over 12 bases. The CDR3 contains 15 residues. With 4 bases clipped from V and 6 bases from J, the junction kept 4 bases outside the gene matches. CDR3 coding DNA: TGTGCCAGCAGTTCCCCTAGCGGGGGGGCCAATGAGCAGTTCTTC. It translates to CASSSPSGGANEQFF.

This rearrangement joins TRBV12-3 or TRBV12-4 to TRBJ1-6, with TRBD1 matching 8 bases. There are 14 residues in the CDR3. V gave up 3 bases and J gave up 16 bases; unmatched junction bases: 11. The CDR3 spells CASSLGTGMGRLHF. CDR3 coding DNA: TGTGCCAGCAGTTTGGGGACAGGCATGGGGAGACTCCACTTT.

The chain employs TRBV29-1 and TRBJ2-3; no clear D gene. The V end lost 5 bases, the J end lost 2 bases, and 8 bases lay between the germline ends. Germline lookup yields CDR1 SQVTM and CDR2 ANQGSEA. The CDR3 extends over 12 amino acids. This chain's CDR3 is CSVRQLTDTQYF. The DNA of the CDR3 is TGCAGCGTTCGGCAGCTCACAGATACGCAGTATTTT.

The chain is built from TRBV30 and TRBJ1-2; D unresolved. There are 13 residues in the CDR3. The V end lost 3 bases, the J end lost 3 bases, and 11 bases lay between the germline ends. Germline V gene data show CDR1 as GTSNPN and CDR2 as SVGIG (reference sequence). The CDR3 sequence is CAWSVHWDYGYTF. The CDR3 nucleotides are TGTGCCTGGAGCGTTCATTGGGACTATGGCTACACCTTC.

The V and J genes are TRBV2 and TRBJ1-1; possibly TRBD1 for D (5 bases). The V and J ends lost 11 bases and 11 bases respectively, with 18 bases between them. The CDR3 contains 11 residues. From germline, CDR1 is SNHLY and CDR2 FYNNEI. CDR3 amino acids: CASRVLEVAFF. As DNA, the CDR3 is TGTGCCTCCAGGGTCCTAGAAGTCGCTTTCTTT.

V is TRBV2 and J is TRBJ2-2; 7 nucleotides align to TRBD2. CDR1 SNHLY and CDR2 FYNNEI come from the germline V gene. J lost 6 bases, V lost 6 bases, and 4 bases had no gene match. This CDR3 has 13 amino acids. The CDR3 reads CASRKTSPGELFF. The CDR3 DNA sequence: TGTGCCAGCAGGAAGACTAGCCCCGGGGAGCTGTTTTTT.

V gene TRBV6-5 combines with J gene TRBJ1-2; no firm D call. CDR1 is MNHEY, CDR2 SVGAGI, per germline. The CDR3 consists of 17 residues. V lost 4 bases to trimming and J lost 6 bases, with 24 bases between them. The CDR3 bases are TGTGCCAGCAGTTTACGATCGACGGTCAGGTCATTAGATGGCTACACCTTC. Residues: CASSLRSTVRSLDGYTF.

V and J are TRBV6-6 and TRBJ1-5, with a possible D match to TRBD1 (5 bases). The CDR3 loop spans 15 amino acids. V dropped 0 bases and J dropped 6 bases, with 12 bases sitting between them. Looked up from germline, CDR1 is MNHNY and CDR2 is SVGAGI (reference sequence). CDR3 nucleotide sequence: TGTGCCAGCAGTTACTCAATAGGGGCAGTTCAGCCCCAGCATTTT. This sequence encodes CASSYSIGAVQPQHF.

The chain recombines TRBV4-1 with TRBJ2-3; D is perhaps TRBD1 or TRBD2 (7 bases each). In germline, CDR1 is MGHRA, CDR2 YSYEKL. The CDR3 spans 16 residues. Trimming stripped 0 bases from V and 2 bases from J, with 12 bases between. DNA for the CDR3: TGCGCCAGCAGCCAAGAGGCAGGGGGGGCCACAGATACGCAGTATTTT. It translates to CASSQEAGGATDTQYF.

The genes are TRBV12-3 or TRBV12-4 and TRBJ1-1; TRBD1 might be the D (5 bases). This CDR3 region has 14 residues. V gave up 7 bases and J gave up 4 bases, with 16 bases separating them. The CDR3 reads CASTGSQGITEAFF. DNA for the CDR3: TGTGCCAGCACCGGAAGTCAGGGAATCACTGAAGCTTTCTTT.

The V gene is TRBV7-8, the J gene TRBJ1-2; TRBD1 is a possible D gene (6 bases). Germline CDR1 and CDR2: SGHVS and FQNEAQ. V lost 4 bases and J lost 4, with 13 bases in between. The CDR3 sequence is 14 residues long. In nucleotides, the CDR3 is TGTGCCAGCAGCTCAGTGAGGGGGGGCTATGGCTACACCTTC. Protein product: CASSSVRGGYGYTF.

The chain uses TRBV4-3 and TRBJ2-1; either TRBD1 or TRBD2 may supply D (6 bases each). CDR3 size: 13 residues. Germline CDR1 is LGHNA and CDR2 is YSLEER. Trimming left V 3 bases short and J 9 bases short, with 12 bases between. DNA of the CDR3: TGCGCCAGCAGCCAGTCGAGGGGGGTTGAGCAGTTCTTC. Translating it yields CASSQSRGVEQFF.

J is TRBJ1-2 and V is TRBV28; D is possibly TRBD1 (6 bases). Germline CDR1 MDHEN, CDR2 SYDVKM. The CDR3 is 13 amino acids. Trimming removed 6 bases from V and 4 bases from J, with 12 bases in between. CDR3 DNA: TGTGCCAGCAGCCCAGGAGGGGGCTATGGCTACACCTTC. Amino acid sequence: CASSPGGGYGYTF.